The 4 T cell receptor beta chains given below trace back to one sample, sequenced in a study of T-cell reconstitution after alpha-beta-depleted transplantation in children. Unique molecular identifiers were incorporated into the prepared TCRbeta library. TCRdb re-derived calls from the PCR reads in MiXCR, one entry per CDR3 protein. Among approximately 980,000 distinct CDR3 sequences, about 26% were seen once, and the ten largest hold over 25%. Sequenced material: PBMCs, mostly from graft donor cells, taken 360 days after TCRalphabeta/CD19-depleted stem cell transplant. These TCRs come from a boy in the first two years of life who had a stem cell transplant for SCID, so the T cells may come from the graft donor.

This clonotype was recorded a few times. The V call is TRBV5-1, the J call TRBJ1-1; 7 bases map to TRBD1. This CDR3 comprises 15 residues. V shed 2 bases and J 6 bases; nucleotides not matched to a gene: 10. CDR1 SGHRS and CDR2 YFSETQ come from the germline V gene. The CDR3 nucleotides read TGCGCCAGCAGCTTCCAGACAGGGACGGGAGCTGAAGCTTTCTTT. Translated: CASSFQTGTGAEAFF.

The chain uses TRBV12-3 or TRBV12-4 and TRBJ1-1; no firm D call. The CDR3 is 16 amino acids. Trimming cost V 3 bases and J 0 bases, with 14 bases left between them. The CDR3 reads CASSFYRVGLNTEAFF. The CDR3 DNA reads as TGTGCCAGCAGTTTTTACCGGGTGGGGTTGAACACTGAAGCTTTCTTT.

This clonotype was found a few times. The J gene is TRBJ1-6, the V gene TRBV7-9; 9 bases agree with TRBD1. The CDR3 has 15 residues. V gave up 2 bases and J gave up 11 bases; unmatched junction bases: 7. CDR1 and CDR2 from the germline V gene are SEHNR and FQNEAQ (reference sequence). CDR3 in amino acids: CASSLTGTGMAPLHF. The CDR3 nucleotides read TGTGCCAGCAGCTTAACAGGGACAGGGATGGCACCCCTCCACTTT.

About this clonotype itself: A much more abundant neighbour one base away suggests this may be a read error. This chain uses TRBV5-1 with TRBJ2-1; TRBD2 aligns across 11 bases. Germline lookup yields CDR1 SGHRS and CDR2 YFSETQ. Trimming at V came to 0 bases and at J to 8 bases, leaving 1 base not matched to a gene. The CDR3 contains 14 residues. CDR3 region: CASSLELAGDEQFF. The CDR3 region has the DNA TGCGCCAGCAGCTTGGAACTAGCGGGGGATGAGCAGTTCTTC.